The rows below give T cell receptor beta chains drawn from one sample of a study of cytomegalovirus exposure and HLA in healthy donors. TCRdb keeps only in-frame clones here, not all; method: immunoSEQ multiplex PCR. The data show roughly 150,000 clones, about 76% seen once. Material for sequencing was PBMCs. The receptors were gathered from a male donor in good health and CMV-seronegative. Each CDR3 is given without its conserved first and last residue. Each record gives: J gene, V gene, clone size, D gene, CDR3 protein. A D gene is named only where the DNA matches it firmly. For some rows the clone size is stated as once, few or many, or as a class when expanded; others skip it.

>TRBJ2-7|TRBV7-2|.|TRBD2
ASSPGTSGTYEQY
>TRBJ2-3|TRBV2|.|TRBD1
ASSPGQGITDTQY
>TRBJ1-1|TRBV2|.|TRBD1
ASSGFPTGMNTEAF
>TRBJ1-1|TRBV4-2|.|TRBD1
ASSHGQGNTEAF
>TRBJ2-5|TRBV11-3|.|TRBD2
ASSLGATSGGIQETQY
>TRBJ1-6|TRBV27|once|.
ASRRTENSPLH
>TRBJ1-3|TRBV11-1|.|.
ASSLRTEAGNTIY
>TRBJ2-7|TRBV28|.|.
ASSLDNSYEQY
>TRBJ2-1|TRBV4-1|once|TRBD2
ASSQGAGLSSYNEQF
>TRBJ2-5|TRBV7-9|.|.
ASSPPGHSLETQY
>.|TRBV19|.|TRBD2
ASQSGTSGTPYEQY
>TRBJ2-7|TRBV27|few|.
ASSSILRGGRKGYEQY
>TRBJ1-4|TRBV5-4|few|.
ASSAPEEEKLF
>TRBJ2-1|TRBV19|.|.
ATRGGARSSYNEQF
>TRBJ1-1|TRBV5-1|.|.
ASNSERGNTEAF
>TRBJ2-1|TRBV4-3|.|TRBD1
ASSTEDRRRPPF
>TRBJ2-5|TRBV27|.|TRBD1
ASSLSMTGSVGLRETQY
>TRBJ2-3|TRBV7-2|.|TRBD2
ASSLRTSGGVSDTQY
>TRBJ2-3|TRBV27|.|.
ASATRETGSTDTQY
>TRBJ1-6|TRBV6-1|.|.
ASRAGEDSPLH
>TRBJ2-2|TRBV11-2|.|.
ASSFQGLERTGELF
>TRBJ1-2|TRBV6-5|.|TRBD1
ASSYGQGAYGYT
>TRBJ2-5|TRBV5-1|.|.
ASSLPEEGTQY
>TRBJ2-7|TRBV18|.|TRBD2
ASSPRGGTSGGESSYEQY
>TRBJ2-1|TRBV7-3|.|.
ASSLKQGPYEQF
>TRBJ1-1|TRBV7-3|.|.
ASSLTANTEAF
>TRBJ2-7|TRBV27|few|.
ASTSWSGSSYEQY
>TRBJ2-7|TRBV9|.|TRBD1
ASSVEGTGAYEQY
>TRBJ2-1|TRBV7-9|.|TRBD2
ASSPSGGRTGAQF
>TRBJ2-7|TRBV29-1|.|.
SVESTVYEQY
>TRBJ2-7|TRBV7-2|.|.
ASSEDLPRSYEQY
>TRBJ2-1|TRBV6-6|once|TRBD2
ASSDFSGRGIRF
>TRBJ1-2|TRBV29-1|once|TRBD1
SVEGTGTNYGYT
>TRBJ2-7|TRBV6-5|few|TRBD1
ASSLRTGKYEQY
>TRBJ2-7|TRBV4-1|.|.
ASSQGREPYEQY
>TRBJ2-1|TRBV7-3|.|TRBD2
ASSLNPGTSNNEQF
>TRBJ2-1|TRBV5-6|.|TRBD2
ASSLDRRASGRRVEQF
>TRBJ2-5|TRBV6-1|.|TRBD1
ASSEAVRQGEETQY
>TRBJ2-7|TRBV7-9|.|TRBD2
ASRGGLAGDEQY
>TRBJ1-6|TRBV10-3|.|.
AISVELSSYNSPLH
>TRBJ1-4|TRBV6-1|.|.
ASSEHLDLATNEKLF
>TRBJ2-7|TRBV6-5|.|.
ASSAGTLNYEQY
>TRBJ1-2|TRBV2|.|.
ASRGDSNYGYT
>.|TRBV6-5|.|TRBD2
ASSYSSGGAHEQY
>TRBJ1-5|TRBV1|.|.
TSSQEGEQKQGRLGNQPQH